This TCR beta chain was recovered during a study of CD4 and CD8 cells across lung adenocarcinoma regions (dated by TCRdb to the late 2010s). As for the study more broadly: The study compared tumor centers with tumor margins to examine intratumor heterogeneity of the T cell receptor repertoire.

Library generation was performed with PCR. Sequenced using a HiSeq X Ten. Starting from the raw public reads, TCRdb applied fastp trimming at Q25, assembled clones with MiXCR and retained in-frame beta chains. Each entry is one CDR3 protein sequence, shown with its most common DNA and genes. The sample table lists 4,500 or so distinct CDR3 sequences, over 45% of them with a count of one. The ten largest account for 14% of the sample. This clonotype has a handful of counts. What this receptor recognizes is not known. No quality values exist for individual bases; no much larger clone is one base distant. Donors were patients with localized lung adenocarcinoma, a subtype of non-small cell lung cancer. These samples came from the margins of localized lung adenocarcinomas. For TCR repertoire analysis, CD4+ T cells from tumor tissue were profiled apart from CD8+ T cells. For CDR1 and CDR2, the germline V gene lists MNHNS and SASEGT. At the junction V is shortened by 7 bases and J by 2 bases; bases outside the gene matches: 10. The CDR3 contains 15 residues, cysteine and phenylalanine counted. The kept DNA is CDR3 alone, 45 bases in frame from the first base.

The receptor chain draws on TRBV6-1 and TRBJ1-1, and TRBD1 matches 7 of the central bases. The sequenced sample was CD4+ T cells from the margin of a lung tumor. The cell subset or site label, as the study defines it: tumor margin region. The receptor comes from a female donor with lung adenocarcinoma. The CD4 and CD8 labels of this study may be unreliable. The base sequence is TGTGCCAGCACAAGAGGACAGGACTTTAACACTGAAGCTTTCTTT. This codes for CASTRGQDFNTEAFF.